The entry that follows covers one T cell receptor (beta chain) sequence. Authors' analysis steps: Estimated nucleated cell counts came from reference gene primer amplification. TCRdb's copy holds only in-frame clones and misses some; the assay was immunoSEQ multiplex PCR. That table is the source of V, J and clone size, and D and trimming were worked out from the DNA. The sample contains around 320,000 clones, around 89% of which appear only once. The sample originates from a study of blood T cell repertoires in COVID-19. About the study: T cells, B-cell-depleted T cells, or PBMCs provided the cDNA or gDNA that served as material.

Individuals aged 18 to 89 years were recruited from approximately 22 US areas. Self-reported history from a screening survey and questionnaire set each donor's cohort. Germline values: CDR1 MNHEY, CDR2 SVGAGI. The CDR3 is 14 residues long. Trimming left V 4 bases short and J 5 bases short, with 12 bases between. This TCR came from a woman younger than 35 with acute COVID-19. The sequencing sample was made of PBMCs or T cells enriched from blood (not recorded which). The V call is TRBV6-5, the J call TRBJ1-5; weak D call: TRBD1 (6 bases). The CDR3 sequence is CASSWEKGDQPQHF. The CDR3 coding sequence is TGTGCCAGCAGTTGGGAAAAGGGGGATCAGCCCCAGCATTTT.